The rows below give T cell receptor beta chains drawn from one sample of a study of OX40 agonist ivuxolimab in advanced cancers. Some clones are missing from TCRdb's copy, which holds only in-frame ones; the method was immunoSEQ multiplex PCR. In the table there are about 77,000 clones, 75% to 90% of which are singletons. Specimen: CD4+ or CD8+ T cells sorted from blood, collected in a trial of the OX40 agonist ivuxolimab. Receptors originate from an adult with an advanced solid tumor such as melanoma, head and neck, liver or kidney cancer. The CDR3 runs from the conserved cysteine through the conserved F or W. Each record gives: clone size, J gene, D gene, V gene, CDR3 length, CDR3 protein, CDR3 DNA. D genes are given only for firm matches. Clone size appears in some rows only: once, few, many, or a class for an expanded clone.

NA TRBJ2-1 NA TRBV4-1 12 CASSRGRSEQFF TGCGCCAGCAGCCGAGGGCGGAGTGAGCAGTTCTTC
once TRBJ1-2 TRBD1 TRBV7-2 15 CASIQGVGQPYGYTF TGTGCCAGCATCCAGGGGGTGGGGCAGCCCTATGGCTACACCTTC
NA TRBJ1-5 NA TRBV5-5 16 CASSPISRSLDQPQHF TGTGCCAGCAGCCCCATATCCAGGTCACTTGATCAGCCCCAGCATTTT
NA TRBJ2-1 NA TRBV4-2 13 CASSRAGYNEQFF TGTGCCAGCAGCCGAGCAGGTTACAATGAGCAGTTCTTC
NA TRBJ2-3 NA TRBV7-2 16 CASSLAGLFGTDTQYF TGTGCCAGCAGCTTAGCGGGGCTCTTTGGCACAGATACGCAGTATTTT
NA TRBJ1-4 NA TRBV14 15 CASSQGGQWDEKLFF TGTGCCAGCAGCCAAGGCGGGCAATGGGACGAAAAACTGTTTTTT
NA TRBJ1-2 NA TRBV11-2 14 CASSLGGGNYGYTF TGTGCCAGCAGCTTAGGGGGCGGAAACTATGGCTACACCTTC
NA TRBJ1-1 NA TRBV7-6 15 CASSPPAAANTEAFF TGTGCCAGCAGCCCCCCGGCGGCGGCGAACACTGAAGCTTTCTTT
NA TRBJ1-4 NA TRBV6-1 14 CASSEVTTNEKLFF TGTGCCAGCAGTGAAGTAACAACTAATGAAAAACTGTTTTTT
NA TRBJ2-7 TRBD2 TRBV6-6 14 CASRRAGGPYEQYF TGTGCCAGCAGACGAGCGGGGGGCCCCTACGAGCAGTACTTC
NA TRBJ2-3 NA TRBV13 17 CASSLYQSVLRLDTQYF TGTGCCAGCAGCTTATACCAGTCTGTGCTTCGGTTGGATACGCAGTATTTT
NA TRBJ2-7 TRBD1 TRBV7-6 14 CASSLDAGGYEQYF TGTGCCAGCAGCTTAGATGCAGGGGGATACGAGCAGTACTTC
NA TRBJ2-1 NA TRBV30 12 CAWSEVYNEQFF TGTGCCTGGAGCGAAGTCTACAATGAGCAGTTCTTC
NA TRBJ2-7 NA TRBV5-4 17 CASSFRLGEVTSYEQYF TGTGCCAGCAGCTTCCGGCTGGGGGAGGTCACCTCCTACGAGCAGTACTTC
NA TRBJ1-4 NA TRBV30 12 CALHWGREKLFF TGTGCCTTGCACTGGGGTCGCGAAAAACTGTTTTTT
NA TRBJ1-5 NA TRBV25-1 15 CASSSHRGSNQPQHF TGTGCCAGCAGTTCCCATCGGGGGAGCAATCAGCCCCAGCATTTT
NA TRBJ2-1 TRBD1 TRBV27 16 CASRSIGTGNYNEQFF TGTGCCAGCAGGTCGATCGGGACAGGGAACTACAATGAGCAGTTCTTC
few TRBJ2-1 NA TRBV5-1 16 CASSLFGEAAYNEQFF TGCGCCAGCAGCTTGTTTGGGGAAGCAGCCTACAATGAGCAGTTCTTC
NA TRBJ2-7 TRBD2 TRBV6-6 15 CASSYSTSGAYEQYF TGTGCCAGCAGTTACTCTACTAGCGGGGCCTACGAGCAGTACTTC
NA TRBJ1-2 NA TRBV14 14 CASSPQGTPYGYTF TGTGCCAGCAGCCCGCAGGGAACACCCTATGGCTACACCTTC
NA TRBJ1-4 NA TRBV19 13 CATSSRRGEKLFF TGTGCCACCTCTTCCAGAAGGGGAGAAAAACTGTTTTTT
NA TRBJ1-6 NA TRBV27 14 CASGFRERNSPLHF TGTGCCAGTGGATTCCGGGAGCGGAATTCACCCCTCCACTTT
NA TRBJ2-2 NA TRBV7-8 14 CASSLFRGSGELFF TGTGCCAGCAGCTTATTCCGGGGATCCGGGGAGCTGTTTTTT
few TRBJ2-3 NA TRBV19 15 CASSIAGDPADTQYF TGTGCCAGTAGTATAGCAGGGGACCCCGCAGATACGCAGTATTTT
NA TRBJ1-1 NA TRBV10-2 17 CASMGMRSGAVSLGAFF TGCGCCAGCATGGGGATGCGAAGCGGAGCCGTCTCCCTTGGGGCTTTCTTT
once TRBJ2-5 NA TRBV4-2 15 CASSQARLAKETQYF TGTGCCAGCAGCCAAGCAAGGCTAGCCAAAGAGACCCAGTACTTC